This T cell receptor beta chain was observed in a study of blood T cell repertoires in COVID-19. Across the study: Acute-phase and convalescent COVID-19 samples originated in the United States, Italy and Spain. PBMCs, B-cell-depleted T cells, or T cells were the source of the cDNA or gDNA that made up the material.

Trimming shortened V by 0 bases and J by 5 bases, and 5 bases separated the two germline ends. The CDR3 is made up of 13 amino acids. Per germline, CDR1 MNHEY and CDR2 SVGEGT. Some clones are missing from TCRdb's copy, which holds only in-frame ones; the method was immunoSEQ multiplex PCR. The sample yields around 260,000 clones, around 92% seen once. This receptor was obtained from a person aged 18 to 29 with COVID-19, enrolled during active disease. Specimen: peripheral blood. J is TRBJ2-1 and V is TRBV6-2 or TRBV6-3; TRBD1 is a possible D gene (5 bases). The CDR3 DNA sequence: TGTGCCAGCAGTTACTCGGACAACAATGAGCAGTTCTTC. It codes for CASSYSDNNEQFF.